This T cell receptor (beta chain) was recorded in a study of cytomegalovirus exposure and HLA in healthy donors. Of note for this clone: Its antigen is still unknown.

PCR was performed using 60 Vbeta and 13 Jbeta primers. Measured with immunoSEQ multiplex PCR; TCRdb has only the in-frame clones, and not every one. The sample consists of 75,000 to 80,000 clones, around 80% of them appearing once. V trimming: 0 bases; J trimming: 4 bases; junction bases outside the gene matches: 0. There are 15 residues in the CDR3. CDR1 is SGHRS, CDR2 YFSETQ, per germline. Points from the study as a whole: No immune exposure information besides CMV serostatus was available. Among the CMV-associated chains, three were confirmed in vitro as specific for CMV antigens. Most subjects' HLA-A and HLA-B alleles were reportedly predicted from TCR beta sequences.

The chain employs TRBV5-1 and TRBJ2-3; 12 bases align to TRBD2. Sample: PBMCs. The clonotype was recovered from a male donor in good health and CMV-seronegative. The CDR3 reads CASSLASGRADTQYF. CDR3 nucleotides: TGCGCCAGCAGCTTGGCTAGCGGGAGGGCAGATACGCAGTATTTT.